The clone carrying this TCR beta chain was seen at least ten times. The antigen remains unidentified. TCRdb reanalysed the 5' RACE reads using MiXCR and keeps one entry per CDR3 protein. The sample lists under 100,000 distinct CDR3 sequences; roughly 10% were seen once. This sample's time point: sample taken at primary tumor resection. Unsorted whole RNA from tumor, nontumor lung or frozen PBMC underwent sequencing. Patients with untreated early-stage non-small cell lung cancer, numbering 55 to 75, were the donors. Germline CDR1 is MNHEY and CDR2 is SVGAGI. The CDR3 is made up of 12 amino acids. The germline V and J ends were trimmed by 4 bases and 3 bases, with 7 bases remaining between them. These data belong to a study of spatial heterogeneity in lung cancer. Study-wide context: The count of detected beta-chain sequences consistently exceeded that of alpha-chain sequences.

Study-level results: Follow-up blood showed ubiquitous expanded tumor TCRs less than blood at resection did.

The chain recombines TRBV6-5 with TRBJ2-7; possible D gene TRBD2, 6 bases. The material was PBMCs, obtained at surgery. The receptor's source is a male donor with early-stage non-small cell lung cancer. Here the CDR3 reads CASSFGGYEQYF. Written as DNA, the CDR3 is TGTGCCAGCAGTTTCGGGGGCTACGAGCAGTACTTC.